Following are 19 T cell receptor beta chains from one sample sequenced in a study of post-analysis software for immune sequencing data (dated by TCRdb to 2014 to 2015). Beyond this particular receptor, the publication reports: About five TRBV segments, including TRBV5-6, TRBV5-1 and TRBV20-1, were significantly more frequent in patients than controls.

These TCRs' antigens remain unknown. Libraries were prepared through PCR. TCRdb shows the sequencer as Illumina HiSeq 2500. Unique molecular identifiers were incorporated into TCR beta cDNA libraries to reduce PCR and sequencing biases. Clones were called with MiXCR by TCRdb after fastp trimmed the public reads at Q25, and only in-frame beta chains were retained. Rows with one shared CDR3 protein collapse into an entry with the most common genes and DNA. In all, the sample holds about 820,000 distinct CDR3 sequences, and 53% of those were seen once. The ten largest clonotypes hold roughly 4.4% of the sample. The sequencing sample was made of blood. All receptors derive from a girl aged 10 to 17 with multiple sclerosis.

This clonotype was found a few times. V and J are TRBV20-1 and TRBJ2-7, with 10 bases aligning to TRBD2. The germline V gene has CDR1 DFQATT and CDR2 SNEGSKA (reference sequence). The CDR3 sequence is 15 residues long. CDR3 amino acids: CSTTPGLALTYEQYF. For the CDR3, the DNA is TGCAGCACAACCCCGGGACTAGCGTTGACCTACGAGCAGTACTTC.

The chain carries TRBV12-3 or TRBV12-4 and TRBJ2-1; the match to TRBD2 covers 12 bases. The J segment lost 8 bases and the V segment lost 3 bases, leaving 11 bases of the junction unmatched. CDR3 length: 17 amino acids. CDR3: CASSLSRLAGVRDEQFF. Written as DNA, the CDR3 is TGTGCCAGCAGTTTGAGTCGACTAGCGGGAGTGAGGGATGAGCAGTTCTTC.

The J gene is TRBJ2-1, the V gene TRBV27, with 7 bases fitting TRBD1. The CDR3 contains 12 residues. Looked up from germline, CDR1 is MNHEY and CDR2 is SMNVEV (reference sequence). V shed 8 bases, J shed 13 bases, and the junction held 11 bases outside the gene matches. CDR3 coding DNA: TGTGCCAGCCAGACCTACAGGGGTGAACAGTTCTTC. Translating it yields CASQTYRGEQFF.

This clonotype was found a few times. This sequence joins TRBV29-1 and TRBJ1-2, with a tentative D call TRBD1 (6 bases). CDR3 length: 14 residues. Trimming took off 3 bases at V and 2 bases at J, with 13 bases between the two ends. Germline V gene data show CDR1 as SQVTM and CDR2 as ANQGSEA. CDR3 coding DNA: TGCAGCGTTGAGGGGCAGGGGATCAACTATGGCTACACCTTC. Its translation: CSVEGQGINYGYTF.

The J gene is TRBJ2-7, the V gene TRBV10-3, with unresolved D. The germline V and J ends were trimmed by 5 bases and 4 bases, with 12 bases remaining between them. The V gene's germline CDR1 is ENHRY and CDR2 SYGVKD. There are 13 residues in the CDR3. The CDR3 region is CAISPDGNYEQYF. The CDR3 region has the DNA TGTGCCATCAGTCCGGACGGCAATTACGAGCAGTACTTC.

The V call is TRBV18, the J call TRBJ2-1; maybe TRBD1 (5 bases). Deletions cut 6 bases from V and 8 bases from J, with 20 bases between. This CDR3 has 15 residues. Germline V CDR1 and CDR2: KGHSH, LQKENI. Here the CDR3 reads CASSLLMGRGDEQFF. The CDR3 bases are TGTGCCAGCTCCCTCCTTATGGGAAGGGGCGATGAGCAGTTCTTC.

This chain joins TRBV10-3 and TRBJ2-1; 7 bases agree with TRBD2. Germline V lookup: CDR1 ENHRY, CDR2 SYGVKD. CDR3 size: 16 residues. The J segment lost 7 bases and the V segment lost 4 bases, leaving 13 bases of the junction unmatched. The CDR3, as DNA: TGTGCCATCAGTGGACGGGTTCTAGCGGAACCTAATGAGCAGTTCTTC. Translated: CAISGRVLAEPNEQFF.

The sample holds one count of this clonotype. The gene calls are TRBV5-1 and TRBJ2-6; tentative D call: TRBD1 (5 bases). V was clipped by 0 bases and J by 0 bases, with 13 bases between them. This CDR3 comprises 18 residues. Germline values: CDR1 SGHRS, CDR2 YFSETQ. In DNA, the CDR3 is TGCGCCAGCAGCTTGGTGGGCAGGGCCCGCTCTGGGGCCAACGTCCTGACTTTC. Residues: CASSLVGRARSGANVLTF.

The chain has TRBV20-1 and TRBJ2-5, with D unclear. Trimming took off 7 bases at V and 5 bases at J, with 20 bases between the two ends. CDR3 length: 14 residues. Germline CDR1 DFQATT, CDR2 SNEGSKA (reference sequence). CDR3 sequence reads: CSVKRPSAAETQYF. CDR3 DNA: TGCAGTGTGAAACGACCGTCCGCGGCGGAGACCCAGTACTTC.

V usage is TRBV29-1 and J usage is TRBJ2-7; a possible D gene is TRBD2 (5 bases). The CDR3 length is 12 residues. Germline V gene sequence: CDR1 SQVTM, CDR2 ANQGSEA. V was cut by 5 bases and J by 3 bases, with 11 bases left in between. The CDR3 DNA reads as TGCAGCGTTTATTCCGGGATCTACGAGCAGTACTTC. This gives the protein CSVYSGIYEQYF.

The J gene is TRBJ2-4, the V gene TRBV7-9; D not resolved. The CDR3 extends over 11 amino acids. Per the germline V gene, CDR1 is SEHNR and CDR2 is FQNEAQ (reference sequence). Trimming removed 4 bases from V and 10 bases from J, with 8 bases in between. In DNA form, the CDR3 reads TGTGCCAGCAGCTCGGTTGGGATTCAGTACTTC. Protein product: CASSSVGIQYF.

CDR3: CSVEATGTGSTDTQYF. The CDR3 region has the DNA TGCAGCGTTGAAGCTACCGGGACAGGGAGCACAGATACGCAGTATTTT. The genes are TRBV29-1 and TRBJ2-3; 9 nucleotides agree with TRBD1. V was pared by 1 base and J by 0 bases, with 5 bases of the junction left unmatched. The germline CDR1 and CDR2 sequences are SQVTM and ANQGSEA. CDR3 length: 16 amino acids.

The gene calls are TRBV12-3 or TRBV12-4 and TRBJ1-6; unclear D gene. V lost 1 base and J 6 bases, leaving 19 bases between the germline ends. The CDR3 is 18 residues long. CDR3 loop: CASSLDTSTIASNSPLHF. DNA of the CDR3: TGTGCCAGCAGTTTAGACACGTCCACTATTGCCTCTAATTCACCCCTCCACTTT.

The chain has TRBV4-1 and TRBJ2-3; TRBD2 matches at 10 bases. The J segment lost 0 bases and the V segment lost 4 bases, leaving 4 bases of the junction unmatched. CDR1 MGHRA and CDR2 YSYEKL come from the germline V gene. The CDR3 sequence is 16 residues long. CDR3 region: CASSRPGLASTDTQYF. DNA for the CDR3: TGCGCCAGCAGCCGACCGGGACTAGCGAGCACAGATACGCAGTATTTT.

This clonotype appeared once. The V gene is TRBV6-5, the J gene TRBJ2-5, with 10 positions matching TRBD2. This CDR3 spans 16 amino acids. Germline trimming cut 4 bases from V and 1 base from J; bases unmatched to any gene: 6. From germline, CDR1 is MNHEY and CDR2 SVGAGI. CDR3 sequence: CASSSSGRIGQETQYF. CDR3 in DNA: TGTGCCAGCAGTTCTAGCGGGAGAATCGGCCAAGAGACCCAGTACTTC.

The chain's CDR3 is CSASPQLAGAQYF. CDR3 nucleotides: TGCAGTGCTAGCCCCCAACTAGCGGGAGCGCAGTATTTT. V usage is TRBV20-1 and J usage is TRBJ2-3; 11 bases map to TRBD2. The CDR3 spans 13 residues. CDR1 and CDR2 from the germline V gene are DFQATT and SNEGSKA (reference sequence). V trimming: 3 bases; J trimming: 10 bases; junction bases outside the gene matches: 6.

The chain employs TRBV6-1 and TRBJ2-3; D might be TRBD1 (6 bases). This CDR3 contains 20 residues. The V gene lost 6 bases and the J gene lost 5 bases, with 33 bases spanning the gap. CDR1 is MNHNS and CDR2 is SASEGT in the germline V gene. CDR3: CASRRTTATPGQDGRDTQYF. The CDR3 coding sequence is TGTGCCAGCAGACGGACGACGGCGACACCGGGACAAGACGGACGAGATACGCAGTATTTT.

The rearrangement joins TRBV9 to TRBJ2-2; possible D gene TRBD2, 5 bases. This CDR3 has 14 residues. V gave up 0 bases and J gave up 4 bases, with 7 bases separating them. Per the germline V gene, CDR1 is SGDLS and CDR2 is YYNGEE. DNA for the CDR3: TGTGCCAGCAGCGTAGTAGAGGGCACCGGGGAGCTGTTTTTT. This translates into CASSVVEGTGELFF.

The CDR3 DNA follows: TGTGCCACCAGTGATCCACAGGGAACTAGCACAGATACGCAGTATTTT. Amino acid sequence: CATSDPQGTSTDTQYF. The chain uses TRBV24-1 and TRBJ2-3, with TRBD1 as a possible D gene (6 bases). Germline V gene sequence: CDR1 KGHDR, CDR2 SFDVKD. Trimming took 3 bases from V and 0 from J, leaving 12 bases between them. The CDR3 is 16 amino acids.